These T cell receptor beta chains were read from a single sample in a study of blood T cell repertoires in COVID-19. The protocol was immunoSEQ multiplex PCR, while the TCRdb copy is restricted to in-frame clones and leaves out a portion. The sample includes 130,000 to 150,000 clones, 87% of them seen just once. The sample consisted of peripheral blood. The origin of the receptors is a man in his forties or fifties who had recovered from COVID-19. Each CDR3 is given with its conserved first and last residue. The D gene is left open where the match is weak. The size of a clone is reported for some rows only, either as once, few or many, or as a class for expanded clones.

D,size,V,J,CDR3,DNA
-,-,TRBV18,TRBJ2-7,CASSPGQRGYEQYF,TGTGCCAGCTCGCCCGGACAAAGGGGTTACGAGCAGTACTTC
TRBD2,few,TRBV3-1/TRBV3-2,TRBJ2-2,CASSLGLANTGELFF,TGTGCCAGCAGCCTCGGACTAGCGAACACCGGGGAGCTGTTTTTT
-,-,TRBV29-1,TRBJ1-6,CSVEMGHDRHF,TGCAGCGTTGAAATGGGACACGACCGCCACTTT
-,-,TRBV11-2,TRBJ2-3,CASSLVRSGGTDTQYF,TGTGCCAGCAGCTTAGTGCGGTCAGGGGGCACAGATACGCAGTATTTT
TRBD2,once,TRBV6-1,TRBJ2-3,CASSETSGGVDTQYF,TGTGCCAGCAGTGAGACTAGCGGGGGGGTAGATACGCAGTATTTT
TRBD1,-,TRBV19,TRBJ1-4,CASSIRDRAEKLFF,TGTGCCAGTAGTATAAGGGACAGGGCTGAAAAACTGTTTTTT
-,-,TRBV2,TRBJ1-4,CASSEQFNEKLFF,TGTGCCAGCAGTGAACAGTTTAATGAAAAACTGTTTTTT
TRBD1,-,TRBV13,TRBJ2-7,CASSFKGGALGEQYF,TGTGCCAGCAGCTTCAAAGGGGGCGCCTTGGGGGAGCAGTACTTC
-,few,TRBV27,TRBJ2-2,CASSFASPGELFF,TGTGCCAGCAGTTTTGCGTCACCCGGGGAGCTGTTTTTT
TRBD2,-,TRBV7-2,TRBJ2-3,CASSSLAGTDTQYF,TGTGCCAGCAGCTCCCTAGCGGGGACAGATACGCAGTATTTT
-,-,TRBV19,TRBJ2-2,CASSQGYTGELFF,TGTGCCAGTAGCCAGGGGTACACCGGGGAGCTGTTTTTT
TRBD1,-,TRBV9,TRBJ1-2,CASSVRTAPGGNYGYTF,TGTGCCAGCAGCGTGAGAACCGCCCCAGGGGGGAACTATGGCTACACCTTC
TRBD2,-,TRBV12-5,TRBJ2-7,CASGLFSGGSASYEQYF,TGTGCTAGTGGTTTGTTTAGCGGGGGGTCCGCCTCCTACGAGCAGTACTTC
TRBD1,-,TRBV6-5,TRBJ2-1,CAISRTTRDRGFF,TGTGCCATCAGTAGGACGACCCGGGACAGGGGATTCTTC
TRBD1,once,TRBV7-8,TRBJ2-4,CASSLTTPGQGRAKNIQYF,TGTGCCAGCAGCTTAACCACTCCGGGACAGGGAAGGGCCAAAAACATTCAGTACTTC
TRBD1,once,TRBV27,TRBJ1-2,CASSLSRQGAGGYTF,TGTGCCAGCAGTTTAAGTAGGCAGGGGGCGGGTGGCTACACCTTC
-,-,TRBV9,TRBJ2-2,CASNAGGYTGELFF,TGTGCCAGCAATGCAGGGGGGTACACCGGGGAGCTGTTTTTT
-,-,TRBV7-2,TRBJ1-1,CASSLRKTGIEAFF,TGTGCCAGCAGTCTCCGTAAAACAGGGATTGAAGCTTTCTTT
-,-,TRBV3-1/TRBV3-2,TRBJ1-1,CASSQDVNTEAFF,TGTGCCAGCAGCCAAGACGTTAACACTGAAGCTTTCTTT
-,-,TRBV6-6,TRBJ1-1,CASSYEGGPNTEAFF,TGTGCCAGCAGTTACGAGGGCGGCCCGAACACTGAAGCTTTCTTT
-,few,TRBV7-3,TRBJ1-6,CASSLGSNNSPLHF,TGTGCCAGCAGCTTGGGGAGTAATAATTCACCCCTCCACTTT
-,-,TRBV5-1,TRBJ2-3,CASSLGGYSTDTQYF,TGCGCCAGCAGCTTGGGCGGTTATAGCACAGATACGCAGTATTTT
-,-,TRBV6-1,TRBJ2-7,CASSEGRGPSYEQYF,TGTGCCAGCAGTGAAGGGCGGGGGCCGTCCTACGAGCAGTACTTC